The clone carrying this T cell receptor (beta chain) was recorded once. Its antigen is not identified. The CDR3 spans 14 residues. V lost 8 bases and J lost 1; bases outside the gene matches: 7. From germline, CDR1 is GTSNPN and CDR2 SVGIG (reference sequence). These data are taken from a study of shared clonotypes between healthy human individuals. Study-wide context: The people who gave samples were a couple of women and three men aged 18 to 49. Per-donor plates numbered three CD4 naive, three CD4 memory, two CD8 naive and one CD8 memory. Study-level results: Among donors, the sharing of clonotypes was expected to be influenced by sequencing depth.

Produced via immunoSEQ multiplex PCR; TCRdb's table is partial and in-frame only. Among hundreds of thousands of clones listed, 96% were seen once. Only CD45RO-negative cells positively selected for CCR7 counted as naive CD8 cells, so terminally differentiated effector memory CD45RA+ cells were excluded. Each sample came from a Caucasian adult donor living in Nashville, Tennessee. The clonotype originates from a woman aged 25 to 39 in good health. Sequencing was carried out using naive CD8+ T cells sorted from blood. The rearrangement joins TRBV30 to TRBJ2-1; 8 bases agree with TRBD2. The chain's CDR3 is CAGVLAESYNEQFF. Here the CDR3 DNA reads TGTGCCGGGGTACTAGCGGAATCCTACAATGAGCAGTTCTTC.